The 23 T cell receptor beta chains reported below all come from one sample, sequenced in a study of T cells in Graves' hyperthyroidism and ophthalmopathy. Amplification of TCR beta CDR3 regions was performed using RNA transcripts as template. An initial round of RT-PCR targeting the TCR CDR3 relied on the HTBI primer set. Via MiXCR, TCRdb re-called the multiplex PCR reads, giving one row per CDR3 protein. The sample lists hundreds of thousands of distinct CDR3 sequences, around 40% occurring once. The sample was blood. All receptors derive from a woman between 40 and 55 years old with Graves' hyperthyroidism.

The CDR3 DNA sequence: TGTGCCAGTGGGACAGGGCAGACCCAGCATTTT. It encodes CASGTGQTQHF. The gene calls are TRBV7-2 and TRBJ1-5; 9 bases agree with TRBD1. The CDR3 is made up of 11 amino acids. Looked up from germline, CDR1 is SGHTA and CDR2 is FQGNSA. Trimming removed 9 bases from V and 11 bases from J; junction bases left unmatched: 5.

Remarks on this clonotype: A much larger clone sits a single nucleotide away, making a read error possible. This rearrangement joins TRBV7-2 to TRBJ1-4; D is unresolved. The CDR3 extends over 12 amino acids. Per the germline V gene, CDR1 is SGHTA and CDR2 is FQGNSA. For the CDR3, the DNA is TGTGCCAGCAGCTTAGAGAGTGGAAAACCGTTTTTT. Encoded protein: CASSLESGKPFF.

This sequence joins TRBV15 and TRBJ1-5; D gene ambiguous. Per germline, CDR1 LNHNV and CDR2 YYDKDF (reference sequence). Trimming cost V 5 bases and J 0 bases, with 8 bases left between them. The CDR3 covers 14 residues. The CDR3 DNA reads as TGTGCCACCAGCGAGAGGGTTAGCAATCAGCCCCAGCATTTT. Translation gives CATSERVSNQPQHF. The full variable domain, with the rest looked up from reference TRBV15 and TRBJ1-5, is DAMVIQNPRYQVTQFGKPVTLSCSQTLNHNVMYWYQQKSSQAPKLLFHYYDKDFNNEADTPDNFQSRRPNTSFCFLDIRSPGLGDTAMYLCATSERVSNQPQHFGDGTRLSIL.

This clonotype came up many times. V is TRBV29-1 and J is TRBJ2-6; maybe TRBD2 (5 bases). The length of the CDR3 is 14 residues. Germline-derived CDR1 and CDR2 are SQVTM and ANQGSEA. V was clipped by 3 bases and J by 0 bases, with 6 bases between them. The CDR3 spells CSVDEGSGANVLTF. In DNA form, the CDR3 reads TGCAGCGTTGATGAGGGCTCTGGGGCCAACGTCCTGACTTTC.

This clonotype was detected ten times or more. The chain carries TRBV7-9 and TRBJ1-2; possibly TRBD1 for D (5 bases). The length of the CDR3 is 13 residues. Germline values: CDR1 SEHNR, CDR2 FQNEAQ (reference sequence). Trimming pared 5 bases from V and 12 bases from J, leaving 19 bases between. This CDR3 reads CASSPSTGERDTF. The DNA for the CDR3 is TGTGCCAGCAGCCCCTCGACGGGGGAGCGCGACACCTTC.

This clonotype was found many times. The chain joins TRBV7-2 to TRBJ1-5; D remains unclear. The CDR3 has 12 amino acids. Germline assignment: CDR1 SGHTA and CDR2 FQGNSA. Trimming stripped 7 bases from V and 6 bases from J, with 10 bases between. The CDR3 nucleotides are TGTGCCAGCACCCGTATAGGTCAGCCCCAGCATTTT. It translates to CASTRIGQPQHF.

This clonotype was detected ten times or more. The chain links TRBV6-5 to TRBJ2-2; the D call may be TRBD1 or TRBD2 (5 bases each). V lost 5 bases, J lost 7 bases, and 14 bases lay in between. Germline V gives CDR1 MNHEY, CDR2 SVGAGI. The CDR3 sequence is 14 residues long. CDR3 region: CASSPSGQGGELFF. CDR3 DNA: TGTGCCAGCAGTCCCTCGGGGCAGGGCGGGGAGCTGTTTTTT.

This clonotype was seen a few times. This rearrangement joins TRBV6-5 to TRBJ1-2; D unclear. This CDR3 is 15 amino acids long. V gave up 0 bases and J gave up 7 bases, with 15 bases separating them. Germline loops: CDR1 MNHEY, CDR2 SVGAGI. CDR3 in amino acids: CASSYSSDPVSGYTF. CDR3 coding DNA: TGTGCCAGCAGTTACTCGAGTGATCCGGTCTCTGGCTACACCTTC.

V and J are TRBV7-8 and TRBJ1-1; D not resolved. In germline, CDR1 is SGHVS, CDR2 FQNEAQ. The CDR3 has 14 residues. V was pared by 5 bases and J by 0 bases, with 10 bases between. The CDR3 spells CASSHTDLNTEAFF. CDR3 bases: TGTGCCAGCAGCCATACAGATCTGAACACTGAAGCTTTCTTT.

The chain uses TRBV2 and TRBJ1-2; no definite D call. The ends were cut back, 6 bases at V and 4 bases at J, with 15 bases in the middle. CDR3 length: 14 amino acids. Germline V gene sequence: CDR1 SNHLY, CDR2 FYNNEI. The CDR3 nucleotides read TGTGCCAGCAGGGAGATCCAACCACCCTATGGCTACACCTTC. This translates into CASREIQPPYGYTF.

The chain is built from TRBV2 and TRBJ1-1; TRBD1 matches at 7 bases. Trimming removed 7 bases from V and 10 bases from J; junction bases left unmatched: 15. The CDR3 is 14 amino acids. Germline lookup yields CDR1 SNHLY and CDR2 FYNNEI. CDR3 DNA sequence: TGTGCCAGCAAAGAGACAGGGTCCGGGTATGGAGCTTTCTTT. This codes for CASKETGSGYGAFF.

The rearrangement links TRBV13 to TRBJ2-7; D possibly corresponds to TRBD1 (6 bases). Germline V CDR1 and CDR2: PRHDT, FYEKMQ (reference sequence). There are 16 residues in the CDR3. The V end lost 5 bases, the J end lost 3 bases, and 20 bases lay between the germline ends. CDR3 in amino acids: CASSTRLLQGNYEQYF. The CDR3 DNA sequence: TGTGCCAGCAGCACCCGACTATTACAGGGCAACTACGAGCAGTACTTC.

This clonotype was detected a few times. The rearrangement uses TRBV19 and TRBJ2-1; 9 nucleotides align to TRBD1. The length of the CDR3 is 12 residues. CDR1 LNHDA and CDR2 SQIVND come from the germline V gene (reference sequence). V was clipped by 6 bases and J by 7 bases; unmatched bases: 1. The chain's CDR3 is CASSGTGNEQFF. The CDR3 DNA is TGTGCCAGTAGCGGGACAGGGAATGAGCAGTTCTTC.

The table lists this clonotype with a few counts. A much larger clone is a single base away; this may be a read error. The rearrangement links TRBV5-4 to TRBJ1-1; D ambiguous. The CDR3 consists of 14 residues. The germline V gene has CDR1 SGHNT and CDR2 YYREEE (reference sequence). The CDR3 sequence is CANSLAPVNTEAFF. The CDR3 nucleotides read TGTGCCAACAGCTTAGCCCCGGTGAACACTGAAGCTTTCTTT.

Of note for this clonotype: Without the conserved terminal phenylalanine or tryptophan, this CDR3 likely stems from a read error. The chain joins TRBV6-5 to TRBJ1-6; tentatively, D is TRBD1 (6 bases). The CDR3 contains 17 residues. V dropped 4 bases and J dropped 3 bases, with 16 bases sitting between them. Germline V gives CDR1 MNHEY, CDR2 SVGAGI. The chain's CDR3 is CASSSVQGGGYNSPLHL. The CDR3, as DNA: TGTGCCAGCAGTTCGGTACAGGGAGGTGGCTATAATTCACCCCTCCACCTT.

This clonotype was seen once. This clone may be a read error of a much larger clone one base away. The chain combines TRBV29-1 with TRBJ2-2; D not resolved. The germline V gene has CDR1 SQVTM and CDR2 ANQGSEA. The CDR3 consists of 13 residues. Trimming took 5 bases from V and 6 from J, leaving 13 bases between them. The CDR3 sequence: CSVPASLSGELFF. CDR3 coding DNA: TGCAGCGTTCCCGCATCGTTGTCCGGGGAGCTGTTTTTT.

This clonotype occurred many times. The genes are TRBV7-2 and TRBJ1-3, with 7 bases matching TRBD1. This CDR3 contains 14 residues. Trimming removed 5 bases from V and 7 bases from J; junction bases left unmatched: 8. From germline, CDR1 is SGHTA and CDR2 FQGNSA. The CDR3 region is CASSPNRGLNTIYF. The CDR3 DNA reads TGTGCCAGCAGCCCAAACAGGGGTTTGAACACCATATATTTT.

As for this clonotype: At one boundary the junction diverges from the germline segment, which might be a read error. The rearrangement links TRBV6-1 to TRBJ2-7; TRBD1 matches 7 bases. Germline V gives CDR1 MNHNS, CDR2 SASEGT. This CDR3 is built from 13 residues. CDR3 loop: CASSMGQLYVQYF. DNA of the CDR3: TGTGCCAGCAGCATGGGACAGCTCTACGTGCAGTACTTC.

V is TRBV10-3 and J is TRBJ1-2; 7 bases line up with TRBD1. V was clipped by 6 bases and J by 6 bases; unmatched bases: 10. The CDR3 has 14 residues. The V gene's germline CDR1 is ENHRY and CDR2 SYGVKD. This CDR3 is CAISPDREENGYTF. CDR3 DNA sequence: TGTGCCATCAGCCCAGACAGGGAGGAGAATGGCTACACCTTC.

Notes on this clonotype: This may be a read error, as it is one base from a much larger clone. CDR3 amino acids: CSGHPSGANVPTF. The CDR3 region has the DNA TGCTCGGGACATCCCTCTGGGGCCAACGTCCCGACTTTC. The chain combines TRBV20-1 with TRBJ2-6, with TRBD1 as a possible D gene (6 bases). The CDR3 spans 13 residues. Germline V CDR1 and CDR2: DFQATT, SNEGSKA (reference sequence).

The rearrangement uses TRBV7-2 and TRBJ2-2, with 7 bases lining up with TRBD1. Trimming cost V 4 bases and J 2 bases; bases outside gene matches: 7. CDR1 and CDR2 from the germline V gene are SGHTA and FQGNSA. The CDR3 consists of 16 residues. CDR3 in amino acids: CASSSKGTDNTGELFF. In DNA form, the CDR3 reads TGTGCCAGCAGCTCTAAGGGGACAGATAACACCGGGGAGCTGTTTTTT. Full variable domain (rest looked up from reference TRBV7-2 and TRBJ2-2): GAGVSQSPSNKVTEKGKDVELRCDPISGHTALYWYRQSLGQGLEFLIYFQGNSAPDKSGLPSDRFSAERTGGSVSTLTIQRTQQEDSAVYLCASSSKGTDNTGELFFGEGSRLTVL.

The chain is built from TRBV12-3 or TRBV12-4 and TRBJ2-5, with TRBD2 matching over 14 bases. The junction had 12 bases not matched to a gene; V was cut back by 4 bases and J by 5 bases. This CDR3 spans 18 amino acids. CDR3 DNA: TGTGCCAGCAGTTATCCGTCGGGACTAGCGGGAGTTCTGGAGACCCAGTACTTC. Translation: CASSYPSGLAGVLETQYF.

V and J are TRBV4-3 and TRBJ1-5; D possibly corresponds to TRBD1 (5 bases). Germline CDR1 LGHNA, CDR2 YSLEER. Between the trimmed V and J ends, which lost 1 base and 9 bases, there was a span of 13 bases. This CDR3 has 14 amino acids. The CDR3 region is CASSQVGGAGPQHF. CDR3 nucleotides: TGCGCCAGCAGCCAAGTTGGTGGGGCCGGGCCCCAGCATTTT.